The 10 T cell receptor beta chains below come from one sample, sequenced in a study of blood T cell repertoires in COVID-19. TCRdb's copy holds only in-frame clones and misses some; the assay was immunoSEQ multiplex PCR. This table holds some 110,000 clones, around 87% found once. The sequencing input was peripheral blood. These receptors were taken from a man aged 45-65 years with acute or convalescent COVID-19.

This sequence joins TRBV11-2 and TRBJ2-7; no reliable D call. The V end was cut by 0 bases, the J end by 6 bases, with 15 bases between. Per germline, CDR1 SGHAT and CDR2 FQNNGV. This CDR3 has 15 amino acids. In DNA form, the CDR3 reads TGTGCCAGCAGCTTAGATTCCCGAGCCCTCGTCGAGCAGTACTTC. Its translation: CASSLDSRALVEQYF.

The chain is built from TRBV28 and TRBJ2-7; 9 nucleotides match TRBD1. In germline, CDR1 is MDHEN, CDR2 SYDVKM. The V and J ends lost 8 bases and 7 bases, in that order; junction bases with no gene match: 12. This CDR3 has 14 residues. The CDR3: CASGQGRPAREQYF. In DNA form, the CDR3 reads TGTGCCAGCGGACAGGGGCGTCCAGCCAGGGAGCAGTACTTC.

This CDR3 reads CATSAPGVGNQPQHF. As DNA, the CDR3 is TGTGCCACCAGTGCCCCGGGGGTCGGCAATCAGCCCCAGCATTTT. The rearrangement uses TRBV24-1 and TRBJ1-5, with D perhaps TRBD1 (5 bases). The CDR3 extends over 15 amino acids. Trimming left V 5 bases short and J 2 bases short, with 12 bases between. Germline V gene lookup returns CDR1 KGHDR and CDR2 SFDVKD.

The rearrangement links TRBV28 to TRBJ2-2; 9 bases map to TRBD1. Germline CDR1 and CDR2: MDHEN and SYDVKM. The length of the CDR3 is 16 residues. Trimming at V came to 2 bases and at J to 7 bases, leaving 8 bases not matched to a gene. The CDR3 region has the DNA TGTGCCAGCAGTTTAACACAGGGGGCTGGAGGCGGGGAGCTGTTTTTT. The encoded protein is CASSLTQGAGGGELFF.

This clone was observed a few times. This chain joins TRBV7-9 and TRBJ2-3, with 9 bases identical to TRBD2. Per the germline V gene, CDR1 is SEHNR and CDR2 is FQNEAQ (reference sequence). Losses at the gene ends were 5 bases for V and 4 bases for J; bases not matched to a gene: 7. The CDR3 contains 15 residues. The CDR3 DNA reads as TGTGCCAGCAGCCCACAGGGACTAGCTTCAGATACGCAGTATTTT. Protein sequence: CASSPQGLASDTQYF.

V gene TRBV5-4 combines with J gene TRBJ2-1; 11 bases fit TRBD1. With 4 bases clipped from V and 6 bases from J, the junction kept 12 bases outside the gene matches. Germline CDR1 and CDR2: SGHNT and YYREEE (reference sequence). The CDR3 covers 17 residues. CDR3 sequence reads: CASSPRTGGAGVNEQFF. The DNA for the CDR3 is TGTGCCAGCAGCCCGAGGACAGGGGGCGCTGGGGTCAATGAGCAGTTCTTC. The variable domain in full, completed from reference TRBV5-4 and TRBJ2-1, reads ETGVTQSPTHLIKTRGQQVTLRCSSQSGHNTVSWYQQALGQGPQFIFQYYREEENGRGNFPPRFSGLQFPNYSSELNVNALELDDSALYLCASSPRTGGAGVNEQFFGPGTRLTVL.

The V call is TRBV7-2, the J call TRBJ2-1; 7 bases are shared with TRBD2. Germline CDR1 is SGHTA and CDR2 is FQGNSA. Unmatched junction bases numbered 11, after V lost 5 bases and J lost 10 bases. The CDR3 contains 14 residues. The CDR3 loop reads CASSLSGKAREQFF. The CDR3 region has the DNA TGTGCCAGCAGCCTAAGCGGGAAAGCCCGGGAGCAGTTCTTC.

The rearrangement joins TRBV10-3 to TRBJ2-1; 12 bases match TRBD2. Germline CDR1 is ENHRY and CDR2 is SYGVKD. The CDR3 is 16 amino acids. V trimming: 8 bases; J trimming: 5 bases; junction bases outside the gene matches: 10. The CDR3 nucleotides are TGTGCCATCCGATCTACGACTAGCGGGAGCGACAATGAGCAGTTCTTC. It translates to CAIRSTTSGSDNEQFF.

V gene TRBV5-1 combines with J gene TRBJ1-2; TRBD1 might be the D (6 bases). CDR1 is SGHRS and CDR2 is YFSETQ in the germline V gene. This CDR3 comprises 13 residues. Trimming stripped 4 bases from V and 4 bases from J, with 11 bases between. The CDR3 here is CASSGGRSYGYTF. CDR3 DNA: TGCGCCAGCAGCGGGGGCAGGTCCTATGGCTACACCTTC.

The chain combines TRBV10-2 with TRBJ2-7, with D tentatively TRBD2 (5 bases). Germline V lookup: CDR1 WSHSY, CDR2 SAAADI. CDR3 length: 12 residues. Trimming stripped 6 bases from V and 3 bases from J, with 9 bases between. The CDR3: CASSAAVYEQYF. CDR3 bases: TGCGCCAGCAGCGCAGCGGTCTACGAGCAGTACTTC.